Below, one T cell receptor (beta chain) is given with its context. Its cognate antigen is unknown. These data are taken from a study of T cell clonotyping in hematopoietic cell transplantation. Germline V gene data show CDR1 as MDHEN and CDR2 as SYDVKM. There are 16 residues in the CDR3. V gave up 2 bases and J gave up 0 bases, with 11 bases separating them. General study points: At the given depth, recipient repertoires were over 95% de novo clonotypes.

Measured with immunoSEQ multiplex PCR; TCRdb has only the in-frame clones, and not every one. The repertoire holds some 16,000 clones, with over 90% as singletons. The sequence derives from a man in his forties in good health. Some clones in this sample may be carry-over from other donors' samples. V usage is TRBV28 and J usage is TRBJ1-5; a weak D match, TRBD1 (5 bases). Sequencing was carried out using peripheral blood mononuclear cells. The CDR3 loop reads CASSLKGPYSNQPQHF. The DNA of the CDR3 is TGTGCCAGCAGTTTAAAGGGGCCTTATAGCAATCAGCCCCAGCATTTT.